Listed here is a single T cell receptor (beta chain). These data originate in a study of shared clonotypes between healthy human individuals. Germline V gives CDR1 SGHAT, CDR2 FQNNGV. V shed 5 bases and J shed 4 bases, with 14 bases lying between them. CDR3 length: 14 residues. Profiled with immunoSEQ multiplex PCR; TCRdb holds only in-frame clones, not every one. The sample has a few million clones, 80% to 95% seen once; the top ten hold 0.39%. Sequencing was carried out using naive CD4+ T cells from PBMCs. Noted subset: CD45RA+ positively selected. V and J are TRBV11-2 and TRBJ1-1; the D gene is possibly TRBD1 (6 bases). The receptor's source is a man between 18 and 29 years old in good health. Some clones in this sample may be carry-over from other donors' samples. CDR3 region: CASSRGQRVTEAFF. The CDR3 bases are TGTGCCAGCAGCCGGGGGCAACGGGTCACTGAAGCTTTCTTT. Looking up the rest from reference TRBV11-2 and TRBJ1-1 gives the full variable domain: EAGVAQSPRYKIIEKRQSVAFWCNPISGHATLYWYQQILGQGPKLLIQFQNNGVVDDSQLPKDRFSAERLKGVDSTLKIQPAKLEDSAVYLCASSRGQRVTEAFFGQGTRLTVV.